This record covers a single TCR beta chain. This record belongs to a study of blood T cells in healthy people across ages. A second PCR of 7 to 11 cycles used a sample-barcoded 5' primer and a J-beta primer mix. In TCRdb, the 5' RACE reads were re-called with MiXCR into one record per CDR3 protein. Altogether nearly 800,000 distinct CDR3 sequences are present, about 25% being singletons, with the ten largest covering under 4.5%. Germline V gene data show CDR1 as SGHAT and CDR2 as FQNNGV. Trimming shortened V by 0 bases and J by 6 bases, and 8 bases separated the two germline ends. This CDR3 is 14 amino acids long. These data also formed part of another study, on T cells of mothers and their children. This second study notes: Roughly six children and their three healthy Caucasian mothers were the donors. The second PCR used the M1S primer, and this primer added sample barcodes and 2-4 random nucleotides. Slightly higher, non-significant overlap characterized related mother-child pairs relative to unrelated pairs.

The V and J genes are TRBV11-2 and TRBJ2-2; D gene ambiguous. The sample consisted of blood. This receptor was identified in a boy between 5 and 17 years old in good health. The CDR3 is CASSLDGYAGELFF. The CDR3, as DNA: TGTGCCAGCAGCTTAGATGGTTACGCCGGGGAGCTGTTTTTT.